The 25 T cell receptor beta chains listed next were all sequenced from one sample in a study of blood T cell repertoires in COVID-19. Clones were sequenced by immunoSEQ multiplex PCR, and TCRdb holds only the in-frame ones, with some missing. Among fewer than 250,000 clones listed, 81% were seen once. What was sequenced was PBMCs or T cells enriched from blood (not recorded which). These TCRs come from a woman aged 45-65 years with acute COVID-19.

This chain links TRBV28 with TRBJ2-7, with TRBD2 matching 11 bases. The germline V gene has CDR1 MDHEN and CDR2 SYDVKM. The CDR3 extends over 15 amino acids. V dropped 5 bases and J dropped 5; count of bases not matched to a gene: 8. In DNA form, the CDR3 reads TGTGCCAGCAGTCCCAATAGCGGGGGGGCCCACGAGCAGTACTTC. It specifies CASSPNSGGAHEQYF.

This chain connects TRBV4-2 to TRBJ2-7, with D unclear. The germline V gene has CDR1 LGHNA and CDR2 YNFKEQ. The V and J ends lost 0 bases and 4 bases respectively, with 13 bases between them. This CDR3 has 15 residues. In nucleotides, the CDR3 is TGTGCCAGCAGCCAAGACCTCGCCTCCACTTACGAGCAGTACTTC. Its protein is CASSQDLASTYEQYF.

The chain carries TRBV7-9 and TRBJ2-3; 9 nucleotides line up with TRBD2. CDR1 is SEHNR, CDR2 FQNEAQ, per germline (reference sequence). There are 13 residues in the CDR3. V dropped 7 bases and J dropped 6; count of bases not matched to a gene: 5. CDR3 DNA: TGTGCCAGCATTCCCAGCGGGAGGGATACGCAGTATTTT. This sequence encodes CASIPSGRDTQYF. The whole variable domain, filled in from reference TRBV7-9 and TRBJ2-3, reads DTGVSQNPRHKITKRGQNVTFRCDPISEHNRLYWYRQTLGQGPEFLTYFQNEAQLEKSRLLSDRFSAERPKGSFSTLEIQRTEQGDSAMYLCASIPSGRDTQYFGPGTRLTVL.

This chain uses TRBV28 with TRBJ2-7; 10 nucleotides agree with TRBD1. Germline V CDR1 and CDR2: MDHEN, SYDVKM. J was trimmed by 4 bases and V by 6 bases; bases with no gene match: 15. The CDR3 is 17 amino acids. CDR3 in DNA: TGTGCCAGCAGCTCTCCCGGTGGACAGGGGGGGGGTTACGAGCAGTACTTC. It codes for CASSSPGGQGGGYEQYF.

The chain uses TRBV5-1 and TRBJ1-5; D is unresolved. Trimming left V 4 bases short and J 5 bases short, with 10 bases between. Looked up from germline, CDR1 is SGHRS and CDR2 is YFSETQ. This CDR3 contains 13 residues. Written as DNA, the CDR3 is TGCGCCAGCAGCATGGACGGGTATCAGCCCCAGCATTTT. It encodes CASSMDGYQPQHF.

This chain links TRBV6-5 with TRBJ1-6; TRBD1 matches at 9 bases. CDR1 is MNHEY and CDR2 is SVGAGI in the germline V gene. J gave up 9 bases and V 2 bases, and 8 bases lay outside the gene matches. The CDR3 has 16 residues. The CDR3: CASSYGTGRQFSPLHF. Here the CDR3 DNA reads TGTGCCAGCAGTTACGGGACAGGGCGGCAATTTTCACCCCTCCACTTT.

V usage is TRBV10-3 and J usage is TRBJ1-5; 8 nucleotides agree with TRBD1. Germline CDR1 ENHRY, CDR2 SYGVKD. V trimming: 7 bases; J trimming: 4 bases; junction bases outside the gene matches: 6. This CDR3 contains 14 residues. Here the CDR3 reads CAINQDRGNQPQHF. Written as DNA, the CDR3 is TGTGCCATCAACCAAGACAGGGGTAATCAGCCCCAGCATTTT.

This clone was detected only once. The rearrangement uses TRBV28 and TRBJ2-7, with D possibly being TRBD2 (5 bases). Trimming stripped 5 bases from V and 12 bases from J, with 20 bases between. This CDR3 spans 13 amino acids. CDR1 MDHEN and CDR2 SYDVKM come from the germline V gene. The CDR3 nucleotides are TGTGCCAGCAGTCTCCCCGGGGAAATTGTAGGGTACTTC. As protein: CASSLPGEIVGYF.

This chain uses TRBV6-2 or TRBV6-3 with TRBJ2-5; 11 nucleotides align to TRBD2. Germline V gene sequence: CDR1 MNHEY, CDR2 SVGEGT. Losses at the gene ends were 2 bases for V and 6 bases for J; bases not matched to a gene: 8. This CDR3 spans 16 amino acids. The CDR3 sequence is CASSYRSGRAVQTQYF. As DNA, the CDR3 is TGTGCCAGCAGTTACCGTAGCGGGAGGGCCGTACAGACCCAGTACTTC.

CDR3 coding DNA: TGTGCCAGCAGCTTAACTCCTATTCACGAGCAGTACTTC. It is translated as CASSLTPIHEQYF. J is TRBJ2-7 and V is TRBV7-2; D is unresolved. The germline V gene has CDR1 SGHTA and CDR2 FQGNSA. This CDR3 has 13 residues. Between the trimmed V and J ends, which lost 2 bases and 5 bases, there was a span of 10 bases. Variable domain in full (rest from reference TRBV7-2 and TRBJ2-7): GAGVSQSPSNKVTEKGKDVELRCDPISGHTALYWYRQSLGQGLEFLIYFQGNSAPDKSGLPSDRFSAERTGGSVSTLTIQRTQQEDSAVYLCASSLTPIHEQYFGPGTRLTVT.

The sample holds a few counts of this clone. The chain recombines TRBV11-2 with TRBJ1-1; 7 bases are a match to TRBD1. Germline assignment: CDR1 SGHAT and CDR2 FQNNGV. This CDR3 comprises 19 residues. The ends lost 3 bases at V and 5 bases at J; junction bases unmatched: 21. CDR3 loop: CASSLAPRAGGPGRTEAFF. CDR3 sequence (DNA): TGTGCCAGCAGCTTGGCACCACGGGCAGGGGGTCCTGGTCGGACTGAAGCTTTCTTT.

The chain employs TRBV24-1 and TRBJ1-5, with TRBD1 matching 9 bases. Losses at the gene ends were 5 bases for V and 6 bases for J; bases not matched to a gene: 7. Per the germline V gene, CDR1 is KGHDR and CDR2 is SFDVKD. The CDR3 length is 15 residues. The CDR3 is CATSAGTGTPQPQHF. DNA of the CDR3: TGTGCCACCAGTGCCGGGACAGGGACCCCTCAGCCCCAGCATTTT.

V gene TRBV7-8 combines with J gene TRBJ2-2, with D maybe TRBD1 (5 bases). The CDR3 runs to 16 residues. Between the trimmed V and J ends, which lost 2 bases and 2 bases, there was a span of 12 bases. CDR1 and CDR2 (germline): SGHVS, FQNEAQ. The DNA of the CDR3 is TGTGCCAGCAGCTTAATAGGGGCCCCCAACACCGGGGAGCTGTTTTTT. Protein product: CASSLIGAPNTGELFF.

The CDR3 DNA reads TGTGCCAGCAGCGTAAAAGGGGGCACCTACAATGAGCAGTTCTTC. It is translated as CASSVKGGTYNEQFF. This chain connects TRBV9 to TRBJ2-1; 7 nucleotides match TRBD1. This CDR3 spans 15 amino acids. CDR1 and CDR2 from the germline V gene are SGDLS and YYNGEE. V lost 1 base to trimming and J lost 2 bases; unmatched junction nucleotides: 3. Supplemented by reference TRBV9 and TRBJ2-1, the full variable domain reads DSGVTQTPKHLITATGQRVTLRCSPRSGDLSVYWYQQSLDQGLQFLIQYYNGEERAKGNILERFSAQQFPDLHSELNLSSLELGDSALYFCASSVKGGTYNEQFFGPGTRLTVL.

V gene TRBV7-2 combines with J gene TRBJ2-7; possibly TRBD2 for D (6 bases). V was pared by 5 bases and J by 9 bases, with 20 bases between. The length of the CDR3 is 14 residues. The germline gives CDR1 SGHTA, CDR2 FQGNSA. The chain's CDR3 is CASSPSGLRAGQYF. CDR3 nucleotides: TGTGCCAGCAGCCCCTCCGGGCTCCGAGCGGGGCAGTACTTC.

This rearrangement joins TRBV7-2 to TRBJ1-1; D may be TRBD1 (6 bases). Germline V gene data show CDR1 as SGHTA and CDR2 as FQGNSA. Trimming took off 6 bases at V and 0 bases at J, with 20 bases between the two ends. This CDR3 spans 17 amino acids. CDR3 DNA: TGTGCCAGCAGTCATCGCTTGACAGGAAATCTGAACACTGAAGCTTTCTTT. Its translation is CASSHRLTGNLNTEAFF.

The chain carries TRBV5-1 and TRBJ2-7; 7 nucleotides align to TRBD2. Losses at the gene ends were 4 bases for V and 2 bases for J; bases not matched to a gene: 9. This CDR3 region has 15 residues. CDR1 is SGHRS and CDR2 is YFSETQ in the germline V gene. In DNA, the CDR3 is TGCGCCAGCAGCCCGACCCCCGGGACTACCTACGAGCAGTACTTC. This gives the protein CASSPTPGTTYEQYF.

The chain is built from TRBV5-1 and TRBJ1-2; D remains unclear. V was cut by 0 bases and J by 2 bases, with 5 bases left in between. Germline V CDR1 and CDR2: SGHRS, YFSETQ. The CDR3 consists of 13 residues. The DNA for the CDR3 is TGCGCCAGCAGCTTGGAGAGAAACTATGGCTACACCTTC. Translated: CASSLERNYGYTF.

This rearrangement joins TRBV15 to TRBJ2-2; no reliable D call. This CDR3 is 15 amino acids long. Germline V gene lookup returns CDR1 LNHNV and CDR2 YYDKDF (reference sequence). V was shortened by 0 bases and J by 5 bases, with 10 bases between the two germline ends. The CDR3 DNA follows: TGTGCCACCAGCAGAGATCGGAGTTTAACCGGGGAGCTGTTTTTT. Residues: CATSRDRSLTGELFF.

This clone is a singleton in its sample. CDR3 sequence: CASSQEPLAGGQRPDEQFF. DNA of the CDR3: TGTGCCAGCAGCCAAGAACCACTAGCGGGGGGGCAGAGACCCGATGAGCAGTTCTTC. The gene calls are TRBV4-2 and TRBJ2-1; 13 bases map to TRBD2. This CDR3 contains 19 residues. Germline values: CDR1 LGHNA, CDR2 YNFKEQ. The junction had 13 bases not matched to a gene; V was cut back by 0 bases and J by 8 bases.

V and J are TRBV3-1 (or the pseudogene TRBV3-2) and TRBJ1-4; TRBD1 matches at 10 bases. The germline V gene has CDR1 LGHDT and CDR2 YNNKEL (reference sequence). The ends lost 5 bases at V and 3 bases at J; junction bases unmatched: 3. CDR3 length: 15 residues. The CDR3 DNA follows: TGTGCCAGCAGCAAGGGACAGGGGTCTAATGAAAAACTGTTTTTT. Translation: CASSKGQGSNEKLFF.

This rearrangement joins TRBV11-2 to TRBJ2-1; D is possibly TRBD2 (5 bases). This CDR3 is 16 amino acids long. V lost 0 bases and J 5 bases, leaving 14 bases between the germline ends. The germline V gene has CDR1 SGHAT and CDR2 FQNNGV. CDR3 DNA sequence: TGTGCCAGCAGCTTAGATCCGAGCGGAAATAACAATGAGCAGTTCTTC. Translated: CASSLDPSGNNNEQFF.

The V and J genes are TRBV5-1 and TRBJ2-7, with a possible D match to TRBD1 (5 bases). The ends were cut back, 0 bases at V and 0 bases at J, with 13 bases in the middle. The CDR3 runs to 16 residues. Germline loops: CDR1 SGHRS, CDR2 YFSETQ. The CDR3 sequence is CASSLGAGPYSYEQYF. As DNA, the CDR3 is TGCGCCAGCAGCTTGGGGGCAGGGCCTTACTCCTACGAGCAGTACTTC.

The rearrangement joins TRBV28 to TRBJ2-2; TRBD1 matches 9 bases. CDR1 and CDR2 from the germline V gene are MDHEN and SYDVKM. J gave up 9 bases and V 8 bases, and 13 bases lay outside the gene matches. CDR3 length equals 15 residues. DNA of the CDR3: TGTGCCAGCTACCGAGGGGGACAGGGAGCCTGGGAGCTGTTTTTT. Amino acids: CASYRGGQGAWELFF.

The chain recombines TRBV11-2 with TRBJ2-3, with 7 nucleotides matching TRBD2. Per the germline V gene, CDR1 is SGHAT and CDR2 is FQNNGV. V lost 0 bases, J lost 2 bases, and 5 bases stayed unmatched. This CDR3 is 16 amino acids long. DNA of the CDR3: TGTGCCAGCAGCTTAGATCTAGCGGAAAACACAGATACGCAGTATTTT. Protein sequence: CASSLDLAENTDTQYF.